Below, one TCR beta chain is given with its context. Its antigen is still unknown. Base qualities are not recorded, but no much larger clone differs from it by a single base. At diagnosis, tumor, uninvolved tumor-adjacent lung and peripheral blood were collected and then preserved as a mix of FFPE and fresh-frozen material. Blood samples were analyzed as peripheral blood mononuclear cells for TCR repertoire profiling. The sample comes from a study of T cells in localized non-small cell lung cancer (dated by TCRdb to the early 2020s). About the full investigation: Comparing tumors with uninvolved tumor-adjacent lungs, the study looked at the T cell repertoires of 200 to 250 patients with early-stage NSCLC. The cohort comprised a few hundred treatment-naïve NSCLC patients with resected, localized lung tumors. NSCLC patients had a mean age of approximately 66 years, and fewer than 150 were male and 85 to 110 female.

On the study overall, not on this receptor specifically: Because multi-region tumor sequencing was not done, intratumor heterogeneity could not be ruled out. Uninvolved tumor-adjacent lung showed the highest T cell clonality, higher than tumor, which suggests more focused antigenic responses in the adjacent lung. Longer overall survival was associated with higher T cell density in blood, whereas shorter survival was associated with higher clonality in adjacent lung. Since the design was exploratory, TCR variables were selected using unadjusted p-values with no false-discovery rate correction. A median of approximately 50 of the top 100 tumor clones turned up in the paired uninvolved adjacent lung, and approximately 30 of those clones also ranked among the top 100 of that same adjacent lung.

CDR1 and CDR2, per the germline V gene, are LGHNA and YNFKEQ. The cysteine opens and the phenylalanine closes a CDR3 of 13 amino acids. The sequence is cut down to CDR3 DNA, 39 bases in frame from base 1. The V and J ends are trimmed by 0 bases and 3 bases, leaving 5 bases between them. The immunoSEQ Assay was used to sequence TCR beta CDR3 regions from DNA. The paper's data handling went like this. T cell density was computed as TCR beta template counts normalized to usable DNA estimated by amplifying housekeeping genes. Richness was estimated with the preseqR package, extrapolating to 400,000 templates for PBMC samples and 120,000 templates for tissue samples. Clonality was taken to be one minus Pielou's evenness. Differential abundance testing on productive amino-acid clonotypes, with a minimum total count of 5 and an alpha of 0.1, was used to identify tissue-enriched TCRs. The Jaccard Index and the Morisita Overlap Index were used to measure how much the repertoires overlapped between compartments. TCR beta CDR3s were clustered by GLIPH together with public tetramer-defined viral CDR3s, and at least three viral sequences plus V-gene enrichment were required for viral motifs. TCRdb re-hosts the immuneACCESS table, in-frame sequences only. Its copies lack some clones; in the studies checked, an unresolved V gene accounts for under half of them, and the cause for the rest is not known. V and J calls and clone size follow that table, whereas D and trimming were derived from the DNA. This sample is represented by under 25,000 clones; 89% of them were singletons. The ten largest clonotypes hold roughly a fifth of the sample.

The TCR originated in a man between 40 and 69 years old with stage I squamous cell lung carcinoma. Sequencing was performed on peripheral blood, taken before any cancer treatment. The chain couples TRBV4-2 to TRBJ2-5; the D gene remains uncertain. The CDR3 is CASSQDSEETQYF. The DNA is as follows: TGTGCCAGCAGCCAAGACAGCGAAGAGACCCAGTACTTC.